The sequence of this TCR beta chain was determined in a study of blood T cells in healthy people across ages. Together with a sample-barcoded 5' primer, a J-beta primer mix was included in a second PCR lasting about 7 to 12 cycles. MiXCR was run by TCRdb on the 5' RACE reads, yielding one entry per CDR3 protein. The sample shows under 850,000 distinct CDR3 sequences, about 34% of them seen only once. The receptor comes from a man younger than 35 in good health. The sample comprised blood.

In DNA form, the CDR3 reads TGCGCCAGCAGCTTGGTGTCAGGGGTGGGGAATGAGCAGTTCTTC. Translated: CASSLVSGVGNEQFF. The rearrangement joins TRBV5-1 to TRBJ2-1; possibly TRBD1 for D (6 bases). Trimming stripped 0 bases from V and 7 bases from J, with 14 bases between. Germline assignment: CDR1 SGHRS and CDR2 YFSETQ. The CDR3 extends over 15 amino acids.